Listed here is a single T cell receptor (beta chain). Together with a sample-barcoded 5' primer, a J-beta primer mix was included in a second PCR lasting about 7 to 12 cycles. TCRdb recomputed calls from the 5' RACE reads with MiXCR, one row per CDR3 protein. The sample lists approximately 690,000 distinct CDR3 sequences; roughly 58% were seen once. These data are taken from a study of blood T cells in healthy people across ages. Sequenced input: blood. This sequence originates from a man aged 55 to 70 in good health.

CDR3 sequence reads: CASSRSGWGEKLFF. The CDR3 DNA reads as TGTGCCAGCAGTAGATCCGGATGGGGTGAAAAACTGTTTTTT. The chain is built from TRBV25-1 and TRBJ1-4; D gene uncertain. The CDR3 sequence is 14 residues long. Germline-derived CDR1 and CDR2 are MGHDK and SYGVNS. With 5 bases removed from V and 7 bases from J, the gap between germline ends came to 14 bases.